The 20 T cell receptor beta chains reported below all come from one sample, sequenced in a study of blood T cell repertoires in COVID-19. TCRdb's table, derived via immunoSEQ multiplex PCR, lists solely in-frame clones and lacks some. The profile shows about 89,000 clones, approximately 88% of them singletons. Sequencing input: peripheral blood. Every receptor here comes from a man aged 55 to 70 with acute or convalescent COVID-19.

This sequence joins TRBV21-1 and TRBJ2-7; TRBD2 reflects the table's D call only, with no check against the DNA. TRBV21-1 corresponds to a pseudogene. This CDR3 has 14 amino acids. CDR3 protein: CASRGLQREDEQYF. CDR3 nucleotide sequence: TGTGCCAGCCGTGGACTCCAGCGGGAGGACGAGCAGTACTTC.

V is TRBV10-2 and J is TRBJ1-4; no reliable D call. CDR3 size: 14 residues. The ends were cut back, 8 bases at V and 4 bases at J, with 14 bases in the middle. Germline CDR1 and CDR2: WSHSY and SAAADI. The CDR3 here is CASLEGWGNEKLFF. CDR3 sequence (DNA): TGCGCCAGCTTGGAGGGCTGGGGTAATGAAAAACTGTTTTTT.

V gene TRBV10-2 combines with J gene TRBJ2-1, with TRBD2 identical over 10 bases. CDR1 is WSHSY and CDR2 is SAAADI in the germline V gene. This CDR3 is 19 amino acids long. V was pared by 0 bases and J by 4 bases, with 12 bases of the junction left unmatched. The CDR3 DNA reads TGCGCCAGCAGTGAGTCGAGACTAGCGGGTGGTGCGAAATACAATGAGCAGTTCTTC. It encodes CASSESRLAGGAKYNEQFF.

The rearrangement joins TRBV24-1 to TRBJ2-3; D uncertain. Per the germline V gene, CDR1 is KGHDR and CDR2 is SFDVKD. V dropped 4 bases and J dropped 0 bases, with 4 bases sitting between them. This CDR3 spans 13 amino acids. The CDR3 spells CATSETSTDTQYF. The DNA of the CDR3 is TGTGCCACCAGTGAGACAAGCACAGATACGCAGTATTTT.

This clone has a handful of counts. The CDR3 DNA follows: TGTGCCAGTAGGGGCCTCGGAAACACCATATATTTT. The encoded protein is CASRGLGNTIYF. The gene calls are TRBV19 and TRBJ1-3, with no clear D. From germline, CDR1 is LNHDA and CDR2 SQIVND (reference sequence). V lost 6 bases and J lost 4, with 7 bases in between. There are 12 residues in the CDR3.

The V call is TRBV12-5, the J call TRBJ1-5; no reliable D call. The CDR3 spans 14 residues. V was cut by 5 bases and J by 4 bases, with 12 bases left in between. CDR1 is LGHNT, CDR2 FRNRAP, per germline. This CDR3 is CASGPLGRNQPQHF. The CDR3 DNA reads TGTGCTAGTGGTCCTCTGGGCCGAAATCAGCCCCAGCATTTT.

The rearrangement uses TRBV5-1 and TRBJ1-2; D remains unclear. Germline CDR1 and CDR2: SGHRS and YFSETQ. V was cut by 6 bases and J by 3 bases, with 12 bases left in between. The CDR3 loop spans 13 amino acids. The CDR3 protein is CASTPSGDYGYTF. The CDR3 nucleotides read TGCGCCAGCACCCCTAGCGGGGACTATGGCTACACCTTC.

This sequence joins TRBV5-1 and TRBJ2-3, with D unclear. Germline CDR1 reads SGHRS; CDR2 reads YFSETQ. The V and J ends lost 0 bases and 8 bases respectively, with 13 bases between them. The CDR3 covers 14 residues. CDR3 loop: CASSLESDFGTQYF. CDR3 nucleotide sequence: TGCGCCAGCAGCTTGGAATCCGATTTCGGTACGCAGTATTTT.

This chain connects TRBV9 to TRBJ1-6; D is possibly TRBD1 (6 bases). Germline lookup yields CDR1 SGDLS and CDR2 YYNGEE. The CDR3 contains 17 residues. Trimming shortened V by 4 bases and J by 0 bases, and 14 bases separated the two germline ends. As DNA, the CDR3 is TGTGCCAGCAGCCCGACAGGAACCAGCTCCTATAATTCACCCCTCCACTTT. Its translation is CASSPTGTSSYNSPLHF.

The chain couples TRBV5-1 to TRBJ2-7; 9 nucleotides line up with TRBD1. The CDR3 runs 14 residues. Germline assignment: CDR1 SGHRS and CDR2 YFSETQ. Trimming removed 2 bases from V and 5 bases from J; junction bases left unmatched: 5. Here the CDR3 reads CASSFTGQGNEQYF. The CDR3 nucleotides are TGCGCCAGCAGCTTCACGGGACAGGGTAACGAGCAGTACTTC.

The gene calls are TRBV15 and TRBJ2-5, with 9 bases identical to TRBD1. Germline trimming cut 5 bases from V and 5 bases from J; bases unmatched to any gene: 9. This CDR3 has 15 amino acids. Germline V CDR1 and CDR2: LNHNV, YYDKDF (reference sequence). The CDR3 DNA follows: TGTGCCACCAGCGCCTGGGACAGGGAGTGGGAGACCCAGTACTTC. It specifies CATSAWDREWETQYF.

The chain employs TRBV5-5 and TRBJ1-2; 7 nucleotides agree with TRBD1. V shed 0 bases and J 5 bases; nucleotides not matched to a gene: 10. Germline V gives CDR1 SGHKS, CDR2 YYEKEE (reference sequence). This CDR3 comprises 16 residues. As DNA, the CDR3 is TGTGCCAGCAGCTTGGGCCCGTCGGGACAGTCATATGGCTACACCTTC. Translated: CASSLGPSGQSYGYTF.

The CDR3 DNA reads TGTGCCAGTTCCTTGGGAGGGGCCCCCTACGAGCAGTACTTC. Translated: CASSLGGAPYEQYF. The genes are TRBV2 and TRBJ2-7; TRBD2 agrees at 7 bases. V was clipped by 9 bases and J by 2 bases; unmatched bases: 10. CDR1 and CDR2 from the germline V gene are SNHLY and FYNNEI. This CDR3 has 14 residues. The full variable domain, completed using reference TRBV2 and TRBJ2-7, is EPEVTQTPSHQVTQMGQEVILRCVPISNHLYFYWYRQILGQKVEFLVSFYNNEISEKSEIFDDQFSVERPDGSNFTLKIRSTKLEDSAMYFCASSLGGAPYEQYFGPGTRLTVT.

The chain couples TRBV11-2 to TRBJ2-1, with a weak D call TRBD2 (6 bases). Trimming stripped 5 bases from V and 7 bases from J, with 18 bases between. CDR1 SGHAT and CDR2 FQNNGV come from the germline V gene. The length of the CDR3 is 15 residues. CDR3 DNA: TGTGCCAGCAGCGCCTCCGGGAGAGCGTTGAATGAGCAGTTCTTC. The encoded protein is CASSASGRALNEQFF.

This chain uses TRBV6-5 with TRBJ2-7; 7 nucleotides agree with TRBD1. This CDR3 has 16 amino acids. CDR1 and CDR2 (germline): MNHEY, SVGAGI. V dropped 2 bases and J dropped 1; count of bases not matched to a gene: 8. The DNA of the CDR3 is TGTGCCAGCAGTTACGGGACGGTGACAGGGTCCTACGAGCAGTACTTC. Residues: CASSYGTVTGSYEQYF.

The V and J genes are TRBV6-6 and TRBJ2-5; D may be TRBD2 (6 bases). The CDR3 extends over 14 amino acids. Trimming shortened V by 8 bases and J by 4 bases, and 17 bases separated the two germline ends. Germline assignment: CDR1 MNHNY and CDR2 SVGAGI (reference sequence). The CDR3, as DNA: TGTGCCAGCTGCAATTGGGGGGACCGAGAGACCCAGTACTTC. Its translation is CASCNWGDRETQYF.

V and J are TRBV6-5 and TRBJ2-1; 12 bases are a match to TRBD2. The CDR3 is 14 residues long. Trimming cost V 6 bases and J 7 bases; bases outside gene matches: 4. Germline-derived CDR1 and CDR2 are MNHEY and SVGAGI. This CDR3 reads CASRLAGGRNEQFF. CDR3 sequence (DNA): TGTGCCAGCAGACTAGCGGGAGGACGGAATGAGCAGTTCTTC.

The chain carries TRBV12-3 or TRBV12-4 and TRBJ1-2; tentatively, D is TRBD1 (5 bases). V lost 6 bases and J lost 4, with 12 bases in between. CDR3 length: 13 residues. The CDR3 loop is CASRSTGPYGYTF. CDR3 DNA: TGTGCCAGCAGATCCACAGGTCCCTATGGCTACACCTTC.

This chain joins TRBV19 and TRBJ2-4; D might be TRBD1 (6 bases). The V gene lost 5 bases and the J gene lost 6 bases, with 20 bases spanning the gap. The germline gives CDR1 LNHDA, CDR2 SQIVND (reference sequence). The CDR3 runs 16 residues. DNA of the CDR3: TGTGCCAGTAGTTTGATTCAGGGGCTCCCTGGAAACATTCAGTACTTC. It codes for CASSLIQGLPGNIQYF. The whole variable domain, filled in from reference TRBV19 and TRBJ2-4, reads DGGITQSPKYLFRKEGQNVTLSCEQNLNHDAMYWYRQDPGQGLRLIYYSQIVNDFQKGDIAEGYSVSREKKESFPLTVTSAQKNPTAFYLCASSLIQGLPGNIQYFGAGTRLSVL.

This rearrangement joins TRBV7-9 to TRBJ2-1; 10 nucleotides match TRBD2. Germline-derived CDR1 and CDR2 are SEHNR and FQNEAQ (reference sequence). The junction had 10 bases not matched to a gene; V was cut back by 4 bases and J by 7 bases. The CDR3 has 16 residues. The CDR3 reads CASSSTAGGPSNEQFF. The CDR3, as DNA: TGTGCCAGCAGCTCTACAGCGGGAGGGCCTAGTAATGAGCAGTTCTTC.